This T cell receptor (beta chain) stems from a study of blood T cells in healthy people across ages. The study, taken as a whole, reports: Getting older went along with TCR beta diversity per million T cells dropping roughly linearly.

To note about this clonotype: What it binds is not known.

Donors were healthy Caucasian individuals from Russia aged about 6 to 90. Approximately 10 milliliters was the volume of peripheral blood drawn from each donor. PCR was performed a second time for about 7 to 11 cycles using a sample-barcoded 5' primer and a J-beta primer mix. Each CDR3 protein is one row after TCRdb ran MiXCR on the 5' RACE reads. The repertoire holds about 1.5 million distinct CDR3 sequences, about 45% seen once, with about 4% in the top ten. The TCR comes from a woman aged 18-30 years in good health. What was sequenced was blood.

The CDR3 bases are TGTGCCAGCAGTCCGGCCGGACAGCATTCACCCCTCCACTTT. This gives the protein CASSPAGQHSPLHF. The chain uses TRBV12-3 or TRBV12-4 and TRBJ1-6, with TRBD1 as a possible D gene (6 bases). V was clipped by 5 bases and J by 8 bases, with 13 bases between them. The CDR3 consists of 14 residues.